This T cell receptor (beta chain) was captured in a study of identical twins. The length of the CDR3 is 18 residues. The V and J ends lost 0 bases and 0 bases respectively, with 18 bases between them. CDR1 LGHDT and CDR2 YNNKEL come from the germline V gene (reference sequence). MiXCR was run by TCRdb on the 5' RACE reads, yielding one entry per CDR3 protein. The sample lists roughly 770,000 distinct CDR3 sequences; 15% to 20% were seen once. The table lists this clonotype with a few counts. The sample also formed part of further work on T cells expressing NK-cell markers.

The sequencing input was PBMCs. This sequence joins TRBV3-1 and TRBJ2-7; TRBD2 is a possible D gene (6 bases). The sequence came from a woman aged 18 to 35 in good health. As DNA, the CDR3 is TGTGCCAGCAGCCAAGATGTGACTAGAAGCACCAGCTCCTACGAGCAGTACTTC. The encoded protein is CASSQDVTRSTSSYEQYF.